A single sample is the source of the 17 T cell receptor beta chains below, sequenced in a study of T cell repertoires in aging, cancer and after chemotherapy. A mixed TRB-A/B primer pool amplified rearranged TRB by multiplex touch-down PCR. MiXCR was run by TCRdb on the multiplex PCR reads, yielding one entry per CDR3 protein. The sample consists of about 11,000 distinct CDR3 sequences, 25% to 30% of them appearing once. The template was genomic DNA from peripheral blood, not RNA. The sample was blood. Source of these receptors: a human donor in good health.

The chain joins TRBV20-1 to TRBJ2-5, with D perhaps assigned TRBD1 or TRBD2 (6 bases each). The germline CDR1 and CDR2 sequences are DFQATT and SNEGSKA (reference sequence). Trimming took off 0 bases at V and 6 bases at J, with 17 bases between the two ends. The CDR3 is 15 residues long. The CDR3 sequence: CSARDLRDIHQTQYF. DNA of the CDR3: TGCAGTGCTAGAGATCTGCGGGACATCCATCAGACCCAGTACTTC.

This chain joins TRBV3-2 and TRBJ1-6. TRBV3-2 is tagged as a pseudogene. The CDR3 spans 15 residues. The CDR3 reads CASSRRTSYNSPLHF. CDR3 sequence (DNA): TGTGCCAGCAGCCGAAGGACCTCCTATAATTCACCCCTCCACTTT.

This clonotype has more than one count but fewer than ten. J is TRBJ2-1 and V is TRBV5-5, with D tentatively TRBD1 or TRBD2 (5 bases each). This CDR3 contains 15 residues. Germline V gives CDR1 SGHKS, CDR2 YYEKEE (reference sequence). V lost 0 bases and J lost 5, with 12 bases in between. CDR3 DNA sequence: TGTGCCAGCAGCTTGGGGGGACGCCGGGACAATGAGCAGTTCTTC. It encodes CASSLGGRRDNEQFF.

This clonotype was counted between two and nine times. V gene TRBV20-1 combines with J gene TRBJ2-3; 12 positions match TRBD2. Germline V gene lookup returns CDR1 DFQATT and CDR2 SNEGSKA (reference sequence). With V trimmed by 6 bases and J by 6 bases, 7 bases remained unmatched. This CDR3 comprises 14 residues. CDR3 bases: TGCAGTGCGCGGACTAGCGGGATCCTGGATACGCAGTATTTT. Protein: CSARTSGILDTQYF.

This chain connects TRBV7-2 to TRBJ2-1; 7 nucleotides agree with TRBD1. Looked up from germline, CDR1 is SGHTA and CDR2 is FQGNSA. After removal of 5 bases from V and 8 bases from J, the junction contained 12 bases not matched to a gene. The CDR3 extends over 15 amino acids. The CDR3 sequence: CASSVTGAGTDEQFF. The CDR3 coding sequence is TGTGCCAGCAGCGTCACAGGGGCCGGTACGGATGAGCAGTTCTTC.

This clonotype was seen a handful of times. The rearrangement uses TRBV12-3 or TRBV12-4 and TRBJ1-4; D gene unclear. The CDR3 is 13 amino acids. Trimming took 8 bases from V and 7 from J, leaving 14 bases between them. DNA for the CDR3: TGTGCCAGCTTGGGAGGGTCGGGTGAAAAACTGTTTTTT. Translated: CASLGGSGEKLFF.

The chain couples TRBV19 to TRBJ2-3, with D possibly matching TRBD2 (5 bases). Germline V lookup: CDR1 LNHDA, CDR2 SQIVND (reference sequence). The length of the CDR3 is 12 residues. Trimming stripped 5 bases from V and 6 bases from J, with 9 bases between. The CDR3, as DNA: TGTGCCAGTAGTCCGCAGCGGGATACGCAGTATTTT. Protein product: CASSPQRDTQYF.

This clonotype has a handful of counts. The J gene is TRBJ1-2, the V gene TRBV20-1; D call uncertain. The ends were cut back, 3 bases at V and 1 base at J, with 15 bases in the middle. The CDR3 has 15 amino acids. Germline loops: CDR1 DFQATT, CDR2 SNEGSKA (reference sequence). For the CDR3, the DNA is TGCAGTGCTAGGGTGCCAGGCGGTCTTAACTATGGCTACACCTTC. Its protein product is CSARVPGGLNYGYTF.

This chain connects TRBV20-1 to TRBJ1-6, with 7 bases fitting TRBD1. Germline CDR1 reads DFQATT; CDR2 reads SNEGSKA (reference sequence). This CDR3 is built from 13 residues. Trimming cost V 7 bases and J 7 bases; bases outside gene matches: 7. The CDR3 protein is CSVKRGPNSPLHF. CDR3 bases: TGCAGTGTCAAGAGGGGGCCAAATTCACCCCTCCACTTT.

For this clonotype: A junction end diverges from the germline sequence, so it may reflect a read error. The chain employs TRBV19 and TRBJ2-3; weak D call: TRBD1 (5 bases). The CDR3 contains 16 residues. CDR1 and CDR2 from the germline V gene are LNHDA and SQIVND (reference sequence). This chain's CDR3 is CAGSIPRVFPTDTQYF. As DNA, the CDR3 is TGTGCCGGTAGTATCCCCAGGGTTTTCCCCACAGATACGCAGTATTTT.

This clonotype is termed medium-sized (0.01 to 0.1%). This sequence joins TRBV20-1 and TRBJ1-2; D is undetermined. The CDR3 covers 12 residues. From germline, CDR1 is DFQATT and CDR2 SNEGSKA (reference sequence). V dropped 0 bases and J dropped 4 bases, with 6 bases sitting between them. This CDR3 is CSARDGPYGYTF. CDR3 sequence (DNA): TGCAGTGCTAGAGATGGCCCCTATGGCTACACCTTC.

Only a few counts were recorded for this clonotype. V is TRBV24-1 and J is TRBJ2-6; no firm D call. Germline-derived CDR1 and CDR2 are KGHDR and SFDVKD. Deletions cut 4 bases from V and 4 bases from J, with 13 bases between. The CDR3 spans 16 residues. This chain's CDR3 is CATSESTTVGANVLTF. The CDR3 nucleotides read TGTGCCACCAGTGAGTCTACGACGGTGGGGGCCAACGTCCTGACTTTC.

The V gene is TRBV7-9, the J gene TRBJ2-7, with D possibly matching TRBD1 (5 bases). The J call is doubtful: the DNA matches TRBJ2-5 better. The CDR3 is 12 amino acids. CDR1 is SEHNR, CDR2 FQNEAQ, per germline (reference sequence). The CDR3 bases are TGTGCCAGCAGCCCTGGGGCAGAGACCCAGTACTTC. Translated, it gives CASSPGAETQYF.

This clonotype was observed a single time. This chain's CDR3 is CASGFGSGATGELFF. CDR3 coding DNA: TGTGCCAGCGGTTTTGGTAGCGGCGCCACCGGGGAGCTGTTTTTT. This chain uses TRBV6-2 or TRBV6-3 with TRBJ2-2; D is perhaps TRBD2 (6 bases). The CDR3 length is 15 residues. V was cut by 8 bases and J by 4 bases, with 17 bases left in between. Germline CDR1 reads MNHEY; CDR2 reads SVGEGT.

The chain is built from TRBV7-3 and TRBJ2-1, with 9 bases lining up with TRBD1. Looked up from germline, CDR1 is SGHTA and CDR2 is FQGTGA. The CDR3 contains 15 residues. With V trimmed by 4 bases and J by 12 bases, 13 bases remained unmatched. The DNA for the CDR3 is TGTGCCAGCAGCTCGGGACAGGGTTCGTGGTCTGGGCAGTTCTTC. This encodes CASSSGQGSWSGQFF.

This clonotype turned up a few times. The rearrangement joins TRBV7-2 to TRBJ2-7; 12 bases are shared with TRBD1. V shed 5 bases, J shed 3 bases, and the junction held 5 bases outside the gene matches. The germline V gene encodes CDR1 SGHTA and CDR2 FQGNSA. The CDR3 runs to 15 residues. The CDR3 loop is CASSRDRGHSYEQYF. Here the CDR3 DNA reads TGTGCCAGCAGCAGGGACAGGGGGCATAGCTACGAGCAGTACTTC.

The CDR3 sequence is CASAPGGASYEQYF. CDR3 nucleotides: TGTGCCAGCGCCCCGGGGGGGGCTTCCTACGAGCAGTACTTC. The chain links TRBV7-6 to TRBJ2-7, with 8 bases matching TRBD2. Germline values: CDR1 SGHVS, CDR2 FNYEAQ. V shed 8 bases and J 1 base; nucleotides not matched to a gene: 7. The CDR3 is made up of 14 amino acids.